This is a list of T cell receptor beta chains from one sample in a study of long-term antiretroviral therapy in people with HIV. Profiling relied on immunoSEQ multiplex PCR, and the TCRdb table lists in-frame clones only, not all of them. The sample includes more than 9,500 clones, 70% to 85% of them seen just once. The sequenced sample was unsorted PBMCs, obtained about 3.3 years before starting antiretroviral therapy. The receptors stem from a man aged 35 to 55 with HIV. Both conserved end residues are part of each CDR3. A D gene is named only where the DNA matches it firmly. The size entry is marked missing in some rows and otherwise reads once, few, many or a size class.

cdr3_aa: CASSPGVGNTIYF
cdr3_nt: TGTGCCAGCAGCCCCGGGGTAGGAAACACCATATATTTT
v_call: TRBV5-6
clone_size: .
d_call: .
j_call: TRBJ1-3

cdr3_aa: CASSQTTSGTDTQYF
cdr3_nt: TGCGCCAGCAGCCAAACGACTAGCGGCACAGATACGCAGTATTTT
v_call: TRBV4-3
clone_size: .
d_call: TRBD2
j_call: TRBJ2-3

cdr3_aa: CASLFAGTPASYEQYF
cdr3_nt: TGTGCCAGCTTGTTCGCCGGGACTCCCGCCTCCTACGAGCAGTACTTC
v_call: TRBV2
clone_size: .
d_call: .
j_call: TRBJ2-7

cdr3_aa: CASSHPCYEQYF
cdr3_nt: TGCGCCAGCAGTCATCCTTGCTACGAGCAGTACTTC
v_call: TRBV23-1
clone_size: .
d_call: .
j_call: TRBJ2-7

cdr3_aa: CASASSRSSRETQYF
cdr3_nt: TGTGCCAGCGCCTCTTCCAGGTCTAGCCGGGAGACCCAGTACTTC
v_call: TRBV19
clone_size: .
d_call: .
j_call: TRBJ2-5

cdr3_aa: CASSEPFGGPNTEAFF
cdr3_nt: TGTGCCAGCAGTGAACCGTTTGGGGGCCCTAACACTGAAGCTTTCTTT
v_call: TRBV6-1
clone_size: once
d_call: .
j_call: TRBJ1-1

cdr3_aa: CASGDGQGDNNEQFF
cdr3_nt: TGTGCTAGTGGGGATGGACAGGGAGATAACAATGAGCAGTTCTTC
v_call: TRBV12-5
clone_size: .
d_call: TRBD1
j_call: TRBJ2-1

cdr3_aa: CASSFRDGFYGYTF
cdr3_nt: TGTGCCAGCAGCTTCCGGGACGGATTCTATGGCTACACCTTC
v_call: TRBV11-2
clone_size: .
d_call: .
j_call: TRBJ1-2

cdr3_aa: CASNGVGYNEQFF
cdr3_nt: TGTGCCAGTAATGGGGTAGGCTACAATGAGCAGTTCTTC
v_call: TRBV19
clone_size: .
d_call: .
j_call: TRBJ2-1

cdr3_aa: CSAGSYEQYF
cdr3_nt: TGCAGTGCGGGCTCCTACGAGCAGTACTTC
v_call: TRBV20-1
clone_size: .
d_call: .
j_call: TRBJ2-7

cdr3_aa: CASSFRVLLSTPGANEQFF
cdr3_nt: TGTGCCAGCAGTTTCCGAGTCTTGCTTTCAACCCCAGGGGCTAATGAGCAGTTCTTC
v_call: TRBV27
clone_size: .
d_call: .
j_call: TRBJ2-1

cdr3_aa: CASSLYASEKLFF
cdr3_nt: TGTGCCAGCAGCCTGTATGCTTCTGAAAAACTGTTTTTT
v_call: TRBV7-9
clone_size: .
d_call: .
j_call: TRBJ1-4

cdr3_aa: CASKYDRATSYEQYF
cdr3_nt: TGTGCCAGCAAGTACGACAGGGCCACTTCCTACGAGCAGTACTTC
v_call: TRBV2
clone_size: .
d_call: TRBD1
j_call: TRBJ2-7

cdr3_aa: CASSVTGGTNEKLFF
cdr3_nt: TGTGCCAGCAGCGTCACAGGGGGGACTAATGAAAAACTGTTTTTT
v_call: TRBV9
clone_size: .
d_call: TRBD1
j_call: TRBJ1-4

cdr3_aa: CASNGQANTEAFF
cdr3_nt: TGTGCCAGCAACGGGCAGGCGAACACTGAAGCTTTCTTT
v_call: TRBV2
clone_size: few
d_call: .
j_call: TRBJ1-1

cdr3_aa: CAISESGTAYEQYF
cdr3_nt: TGTGCCATCAGTGAGTCAGGGACAGCCTACGAGCAGTACTTC
v_call: TRBV10-3
clone_size: .
d_call: TRBD1
j_call: TRBJ2-7

cdr3_aa: CASSQSLGAGEYEQYF
cdr3_nt: TGTGCCAGCAGCCAGTCACTGGGTGCAGGGGAGTACGAGCAGTACTTC
v_call: TRBV14
clone_size: .
d_call: .
j_call: TRBJ2-7

cdr3_aa: CASNLGGPEAFF
cdr3_nt: TGTGCCAGCAACCTAGGGGGCCCTGAAGCTTTCTTT
v_call: TRBV5-3
clone_size: .
d_call: TRBD1
j_call: TRBJ1-1

cdr3_aa: CASSVGGTTTYEQYF
cdr3_nt: TGTGCCAGCAGCGTAGGAGGGACAACAACCTACGAGCAGTACTTC
v_call: TRBV9
clone_size: .
d_call: .
j_call: TRBJ2-7

cdr3_aa: CSVVTGQADTQYF
cdr3_nt: TGCAGCGTTGTAACGGGGCAGGCAGATACGCAGTATTTT
v_call: TRBV29-1
clone_size: .
d_call: .
j_call: TRBJ2-3

cdr3_aa: CACKGTAYNEQFF
cdr3_nt: TGTGCCTGTAAAGGGACAGCCTACAATGAGCAGTTCTTC
v_call: TRBV30
clone_size: .
d_call: TRBD1
j_call: TRBJ2-1

cdr3_aa: CAWSVPRGISNQPQHF
cdr3_nt: TGTGCCTGGAGTGTACCTCGGGGGATTAGCAATCAGCCCCAGCATTTT
v_call: TRBV30
clone_size: .
d_call: .
j_call: TRBJ1-5

cdr3_aa: CSASQGYEQYF
cdr3_nt: TGCAGCGCTTCCCAGGGCTACGAGCAGTACTTC
v_call: TRBV29-1
clone_size: few
d_call: .
j_call: TRBJ2-7

cdr3_aa: CASSITLQGEQYF
cdr3_nt: TGTGCCAGTAGTATAACTCTCCAGGGGGAGCAGTACTTC
v_call: TRBV19
clone_size: .
d_call: .
j_call: TRBJ2-7

cdr3_aa: CATRSLTSNTGELFF
cdr3_nt: TGTGCCACTAGATCTTTGACTTCGAACACCGGGGAGCTGTTTTTT
v_call: TRBV19
clone_size: .
d_call: .
j_call: TRBJ2-2

cdr3_aa: CASSQDPDRPGELFF
cdr3_nt: TGCGCCAGCAGCCAAGATCCAGACAGGCCCGGGGAGCTGTTTTTT
v_call: TRBV4-3
clone_size: few
d_call: .
j_call: TRBJ2-2

cdr3_aa: CASSLRGSANGYTF
cdr3_nt: TGTGCCAGCAGCTTAAGGGGCAGCGCTAATGGCTACACCTTC
v_call: TRBV7-9
clone_size: .
d_call: .
j_call: TRBJ1-2

cdr3_aa: CASSFGYDSNQPQHF
cdr3_nt: TGCGCCAGCAGCTTTGGGTACGATAGCAATCAGCCCCAGCATTTT
v_call: TRBV5-1
clone_size: once
d_call: .
j_call: TRBJ1-5

cdr3_aa: CASSQDRGASYEQYF
cdr3_nt: TGCGCCAGCAGCCAAGACAGGGGGGCATCCTACGAGCAGTACTTC
v_call: TRBV4-3
clone_size: .
d_call: .
j_call: TRBJ2-7